The next 18 T cell receptor beta chains were all read from a single sample in a study of T cell responses to AZD1222 COVID-19 vaccine. Assay: immunoSEQ multiplex PCR; the TCRdb copy retains only in-frame clones and omits some. The sample consists of about 100,000 clones, roughly nine tenths of them appearing once. Sequencing used peripheral blood, obtained on day 0 of MenACWY control vaccination. Every receptor here comes from an adult in good health.

This clone turned up a few times. The chain recombines TRBV7-3 with TRBJ2-7, with D tentatively TRBD2 (7 bases). The CDR3 totals 14 residues. The germline V gene has CDR1 SGHTA and CDR2 FQGTGA. V was pared by 3 bases and J by 4 bases, with 13 bases between. CDR3 amino acids: CASSLGGPNYEQYF. CDR3 DNA sequence: TGTGCCAGCAGCTTGGGGGGGCCGAATTACGAGCAGTACTTC.

The chain joins TRBV7-3 to TRBJ1-1; D unclear. The V gene lost 1 base and the J gene lost 6 bases, with 6 bases spanning the gap. CDR1 is SGHTA, CDR2 FQGTGA, per germline. The CDR3 is 12 amino acids. The CDR3: CASSLRRAEAFF. CDR3 coding DNA: TGTGCCAGCAGCTTAAGGAGGGCTGAAGCTTTCTTT. Filled out from reference TRBV7-3 and TRBJ1-1, the complete variable domain reads GAGVSQTPSNKVTEKGKYVELRCDPISGHTALYWYRQSLGQGPEFLIYFQGTGAADDSGLPNDRFFAVRPEGSVSTLKIQRTERGDSAVYLCASSLRRAEAFFGQGTRLTVV.

The gene calls are TRBV6-5 and TRBJ1-1, with TRBD1 as a possible D gene (5 bases). V lost 0 bases, J lost 4 bases, and 12 bases lay in between. Looked up from germline, CDR1 is MNHEY and CDR2 is SVGAGI. CDR3 length equals 15 residues. This CDR3 is CASSYSRAGGTEAFF. As DNA, the CDR3 is TGTGCCAGCAGTTACTCGCGGGCGGGGGGCACTGAAGCTTTCTTT.

The chain recombines TRBV7-2 with TRBJ2-3; D gene uncertain. Germline assignment: CDR1 SGHTA and CDR2 FQGNSA. V was clipped by 5 bases and J by 2 bases, with 8 bases between them. This CDR3 spans 13 amino acids. The CDR3 region is CASSPRPTDTQYF. The CDR3 bases are TGTGCCAGCAGCCCCCGACCCACAGATACGCAGTATTTT.

CDR3 DNA: TGTGCCAGCAGCTTGGGACGGGACTTTTCACCCCTCCACTTT. It is translated as CASSLGRDFSPLHF. V and J are TRBV5-8 and TRBJ1-6; the D gene is possibly TRBD1 (5 bases). The CDR3 extends over 14 amino acids. V shed 0 bases and J shed 9 bases, with 10 bases lying between them. Germline V lookup: CDR1 SGHTS, CDR2 YDEGEE.

The chain has TRBV6-2 or TRBV6-3 and TRBJ1-4; D is perhaps TRBD1 (6 bases). V was shortened by 2 bases and J by 5 bases, with 9 bases between the two germline ends. Germline V gives CDR1 MNHEY, CDR2 SVGEGT. The CDR3 covers 14 residues. Written as DNA, the CDR3 is TGTGCCAGCAGTTACCCAGGGGCGAATGAAAAACTGTTTTTT. It specifies CASSYPGANEKLFF.

This clone appeared once. The rearrangement uses TRBV7-2 and TRBJ1-2, with TRBD1 as a possible D gene (6 bases). Between the trimmed V and J ends, which lost 5 bases and 4 bases, there was a span of 11 bases. The V gene's germline CDR1 is SGHTA and CDR2 FQGNSA. This CDR3 contains 13 residues. This chain's CDR3 is CASSGTRSYGYTF. The DNA for the CDR3 is TGTGCCAGCAGCGGGACACGGAGCTATGGCTACACCTTC.

The chain joins TRBV4-2 to TRBJ1-1, with D perhaps TRBD1 (5 bases). The CDR3 extends over 12 amino acids. The V end was cut by 4 bases, the J end by 8 bases, with 11 bases between. The germline V gene has CDR1 LGHNA and CDR2 YNFKEQ. Written as DNA, the CDR3 is TGTGCCAGCAGCCCAGCCTGGGGGGAAGCTTTCTTT. Protein: CASSPAWGEAFF.

This chain connects TRBV18 to TRBJ1-4; no reliable D call. The V gene lost 0 bases and the J gene lost 1 base, with 0 bases spanning the gap. Germline CDR1 is KGHSH and CDR2 is LQKENI. This CDR3 region has 13 residues. CDR3 region: CASSPPTNEKLFF. DNA for the CDR3: TGTGCCAGCTCACCACCAACTAATGAAAAACTGTTTTTT.

This clone was seen only once. The chain uses TRBV12-2 and TRBJ2-3. TRBV12-2 is reported as a pseudogene. CDR3 length: 15 amino acids. CDR3 DNA sequence: TGTGCAAGTCGCTTTCCGGGGAAGGGGACGGGTACGCAGTATTTT. As protein: CASRFPGKGTGTQYF.

The chain combines TRBV9 with TRBJ1-2; D unclear. Germline CDR1 is SGDLS and CDR2 is YYNGEE. V was pared by 0 bases and J by 5 bases, with 17 bases between. This CDR3 has 16 amino acids. The CDR3 nucleotides read TGTGCCAGCAGCGTAGGGACCATAGATCGGGAATATGGCTACACCTTC. It codes for CASSVGTIDREYGYTF.

This sequence joins TRBV6-1 and TRBJ1-2, with a weak D call TRBD1 (6 bases). CDR3 length: 16 amino acids. The ends were cut back, 0 bases at V and 4 bases at J, with 15 bases in the middle. The germline V gene has CDR1 MNHNS and CDR2 SASEGT. The CDR3 coding sequence is TGTGCCAGCAGTGAAGCCGGCTACAGGGCTCTCTATGGCTACACCTTC. Residues: CASSEAGYRALYGYTF.

In its sample, this clone was seen a few times. The chain couples TRBV5-6 to TRBJ2-3, with 7 bases identical to TRBD2. J lost 2 bases, V lost 4 bases, and 7 bases had no gene match. Germline V gene sequence: CDR1 SGHDT, CDR2 YYEEEE. There are 15 residues in the CDR3. CDR3 nucleotides: TGTGCCAGCAGCCGCGGGAGTGGGCACACAGATACGCAGTATTTT. Translation: CASSRGSGHTDTQYF.

The rearrangement uses TRBV23-1 and TRBJ2-7; tentative D call: TRBD2 (6 bases). TRBV23-1 is designated an ORF whose function remains uncertain. Trimming cost V 3 bases and J 2 bases, with 20 bases left between them. The CDR3 spans 17 residues. The CDR3 DNA reads as TGCGCCAGCAGTCATCGGGAGTCGACAGCCACCGCCTACGAGCAGTACTTC. Protein sequence: CASSHRESTATAYEQYF.

The V and J genes are TRBV4-1 and TRBJ2-3; maybe TRBD2 (6 bases). This CDR3 region has 15 residues. CDR1 and CDR2 from the germline V gene are MGHRA and YSYEKL. Trimming stripped 4 bases from V and 1 base from J, with 12 bases between. CDR3 loop: CASSRQSGRTDTQYF. CDR3 in DNA: TGCGCCAGCAGCCGGCAGAGCGGGCGCACAGATACGCAGTATTTT.

The gene calls are TRBV19 and TRBJ2-1; possibly TRBD1 for D (6 bases). From germline, CDR1 is LNHDA and CDR2 SQIVND (reference sequence). There are 13 residues in the CDR3. Trimming left V 7 bases short and J 15 bases short, with 22 bases between. The CDR3 coding sequence is TGTGCCAGTACCATACAGGGCTCCCTTGTGACGTTCTTC. Translation: CASTIQGSLVTFF.

J is TRBJ1-1 and V is TRBV5-1, with D tentatively TRBD1 (5 bases). This CDR3 is built from 15 residues. The germline gives CDR1 SGHRS, CDR2 YFSETQ. V was cut by 0 bases and J by 2 bases, with 11 bases left in between. CDR3 in DNA: TGCGCCAGCAGCTTGGAGGGCAGGGTTAACACTGAAGCTTTCTTT. Encoded protein: CASSLEGRVNTEAFF. Filled out from reference TRBV5-1 and TRBJ1-1, the complete variable domain reads KAGVTQTPRYLIKTRGQQVTLSCSPISGHRSVSWYQQTPGQGLQFLFEYFSETQRNKGNFPGRFSGRQFSNSRSEMNVSTLELGDSALYLCASSLEGRVNTEAFFGQGTRLTVV.

This clone was picked up one time. The CDR3 DNA is TGTGCCAGTAGTCCAAGAGACCCACAGGGGATAGGTAACTATGGCTACACCTTC. Its translation: CASSPRDPQGIGNYGYTF. The chain employs TRBV19 and TRBJ1-2; 7 nucleotides align to TRBD1. The germline CDR1 and CDR2 sequences are LNHDA and SQIVND (reference sequence). After removal of 5 bases from V and 1 base from J, the junction contained 16 bases not matched to a gene. The CDR3 loop spans 18 amino acids.